This TCR beta chain was sequenced during a study of blood T cell repertoires in COVID-19. Study information: T cells, B-cell-depleted T cells, or PBMCs supplied cDNA or gDNA.

Profiled with immunoSEQ multiplex PCR; TCRdb holds only in-frame clones, not every one. The table lists fewer than 300,000 clones, roughly 85% of them singletons. There are 14 residues in the CDR3. Germline V CDR1 and CDR2: LNHDA, SQIVND (reference sequence). The V end was cut by 4 bases, the J end by 2 bases, with 11 bases between. In terms of age and location, participants ranged from roughly 18 to 100 years and lived in about 25 US areas. Participant-given clinical history determined each cohort assignment. Donors of Cohort 3 who recovered were those that had two negative PCRs, clearance, or symptom resolution.

This chain connects TRBV19 to TRBJ1-1; TRBD1 might be the D (5 bases). The TCR sequence derives from a woman aged 45-59 years who had recovered from COVID-19. Material for sequencing was PBMCs or T cells enriched from blood (not recorded which). The CDR3 DNA follows: TGTGCCAGTAGTAGACAGCAGGTTAACACTGAAGCTTTCTTT. This sequence encodes CASSRQQVNTEAFF.